These 8 T cell receptor beta chains were all obtained from the same sample, sequenced in a study of OX40 agonist ivuxolimab in advanced cancers. The method was immunoSEQ multiplex PCR; TCRdb's version includes in-frame clones alone and lacks a portion of them. This sample carries 35,000 to 45,000 clones, roughly 80% of them seen once, and the ten largest clones take 20% to 25%. The source was CD4+ or CD8+ T cells sorted from blood, collected in a trial of the OX40 agonist ivuxolimab. The receptors stem from an adult with an advanced solid tumor such as melanoma, head and neck, liver or kidney cancer.

A word on this clone: Other nucleotide sequences from this sample produce the same CDR3. This sequence joins TRBV19 and TRBJ1-5; D unclear. Trimming took 2 bases from V and 0 from J, leaving 8 bases between them. CDR1 LNHDA and CDR2 SQIVND come from the germline V gene (reference sequence). CDR3 length equals 15 residues. This CDR3 is CASSITGYSNQPQHF. The CDR3, as DNA: TGTGCCAGTAGTATAACGGGATATAGCAATCAGCCCCAGCATTTT.

The chain employs TRBV10-2 and TRBJ2-3, with TRBD2 identical over 11 bases. V lost 3 bases to trimming and J lost 3 bases; unmatched junction nucleotides: 8. The CDR3 extends over 17 amino acids. Germline values: CDR1 WSHSY, CDR2 SAAADI. The CDR3 coding sequence is TGCGCCAGCAGTGAATTGGGACTAGCGGAAATTACAGATACGCAGTATTTT. As protein: CASSELGLAEITDTQYF.

The chain has TRBV6-5 and TRBJ2-2; possibly TRBD1 for D (6 bases). The CDR3 runs to 13 residues. From germline, CDR1 is MNHEY and CDR2 SVGAGI. V lost 6 bases to trimming and J lost 7 bases, with 12 bases between them. DNA of the CDR3: TGTGCCAGCAGCTCCGGGACAATCGGGGAGCTGTTTTTT. Translated, it gives CASSSGTIGELFF.

The chain employs TRBV7-9 and TRBJ1-1; D uncertain. The CDR3 spans 16 residues. V lost 5 bases and J 1 base, leaving 17 bases between the germline ends. The germline gives CDR1 SEHNR, CDR2 FQNEAQ (reference sequence). The CDR3 sequence: CASSPSHWERNTEAFF. CDR3 in DNA: TGTGCCAGCAGCCCTAGTCACTGGGAAAGGAACACTGAAGCTTTCTTT.

The chain has TRBV10-2 and TRBJ2-7; D remains unclear. V shed 0 bases and J shed 5 bases, with 2 bases lying between them. Germline CDR1 and CDR2: WSHSY and SAAADI. The CDR3 is 11 residues long. CDR3: CASSESNEQYF. In DNA form, the CDR3 reads TGCGCCAGCAGTGAGTCGAACGAGCAGTACTTC.

This clone was recorded a few times. The rearrangement uses TRBV7-9 and TRBJ1-2, with a tentative D call TRBD1 (5 bases). Trimming removed 5 bases from V and 6 bases from J, with 10 bases in between. The CDR3 spans 12 residues. Germline V lookup: CDR1 SEHNR, CDR2 FQNEAQ (reference sequence). CDR3 loop: CASSDQGNGYTF. CDR3 coding DNA: TGTGCCAGCAGCGATCAGGGAAATGGCTACACCTTC.

This chain uses TRBV11-3 with TRBJ2-1; 12 bases agree with TRBD2. V was clipped by 0 bases and J by 6 bases; unmatched bases: 3. Germline lookup yields CDR1 SGHNT and CDR2 YENEEA. The CDR3 sequence is 16 residues long. As DNA, the CDR3 is TGTGCCAGCAGCTTAGATGGACTAGCGGGATTCAATGAGCAGTTCTTC. Translating it yields CASSLDGLAGFNEQFF.

This rearrangement joins TRBV6-5 to TRBJ2-1; 8 positions match TRBD2. V trimming: 7 bases; J trimming: 7 bases; junction bases outside the gene matches: 12. The germline V gene has CDR1 MNHEY and CDR2 SVGAGI. The CDR3 covers 15 residues. CDR3: CASKRSSGVNNEQFF. As DNA, the CDR3 is TGTGCCAGCAAACGTAGTAGCGGGGTCAATAATGAGCAGTTCTTC.